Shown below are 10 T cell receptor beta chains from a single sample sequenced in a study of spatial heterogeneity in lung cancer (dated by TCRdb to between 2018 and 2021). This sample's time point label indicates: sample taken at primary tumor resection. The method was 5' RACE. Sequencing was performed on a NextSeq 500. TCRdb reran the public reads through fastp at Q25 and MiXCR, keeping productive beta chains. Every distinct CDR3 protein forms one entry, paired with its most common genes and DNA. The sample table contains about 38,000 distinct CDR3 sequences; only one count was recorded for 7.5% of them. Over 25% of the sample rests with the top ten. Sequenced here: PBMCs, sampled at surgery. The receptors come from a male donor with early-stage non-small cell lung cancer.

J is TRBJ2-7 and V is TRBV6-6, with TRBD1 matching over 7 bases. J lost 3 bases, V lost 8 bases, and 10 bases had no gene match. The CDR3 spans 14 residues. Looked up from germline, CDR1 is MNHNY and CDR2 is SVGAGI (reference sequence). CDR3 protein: CASLPGQTFYEQYF. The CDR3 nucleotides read TGTGCCAGCCTACCGGGACAGACGTTCTACGAGCAGTACTTC.

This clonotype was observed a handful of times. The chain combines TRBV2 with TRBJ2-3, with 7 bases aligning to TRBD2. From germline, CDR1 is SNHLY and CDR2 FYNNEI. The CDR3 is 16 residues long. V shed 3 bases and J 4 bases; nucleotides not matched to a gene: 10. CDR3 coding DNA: TGTGCCAGCAGTGAGGCCCTAGCGGAATACCCAGATACGCAGTATTTT. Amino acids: CASSEALAEYPDTQYF.

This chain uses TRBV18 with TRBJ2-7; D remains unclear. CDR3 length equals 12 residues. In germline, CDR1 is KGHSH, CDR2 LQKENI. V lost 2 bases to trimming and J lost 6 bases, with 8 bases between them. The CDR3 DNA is TGTGCCAGCTCACCAGACGGCTCCGAGCAGTACGTC. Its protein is CASSPDGSEQYV.

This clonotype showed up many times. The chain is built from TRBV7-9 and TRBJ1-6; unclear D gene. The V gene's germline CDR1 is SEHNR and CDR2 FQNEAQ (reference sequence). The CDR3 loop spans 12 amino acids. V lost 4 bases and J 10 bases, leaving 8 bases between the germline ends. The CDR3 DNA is TGTGCCAGCAGCTCCCTTGGGTCACCCCTCCACTTT. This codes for CASSSLGSPLHF.

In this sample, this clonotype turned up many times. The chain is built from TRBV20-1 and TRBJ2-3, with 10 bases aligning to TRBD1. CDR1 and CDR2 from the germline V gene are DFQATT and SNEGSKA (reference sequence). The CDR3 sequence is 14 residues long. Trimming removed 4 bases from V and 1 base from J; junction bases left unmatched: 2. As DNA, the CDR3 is TGCAGTGCTACCGGGACAGGGGGCACAGATACGCAGTATTTT. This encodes CSATGTGGTDTQYF.

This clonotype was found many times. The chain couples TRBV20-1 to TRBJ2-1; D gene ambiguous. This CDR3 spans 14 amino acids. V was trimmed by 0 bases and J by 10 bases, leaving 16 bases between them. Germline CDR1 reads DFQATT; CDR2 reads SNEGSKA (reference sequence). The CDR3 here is CSAREAVVRTEQFF. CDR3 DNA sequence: TGCAGTGCTAGAGAGGCAGTGGTTAGAACGGAGCAGTTCTTC.

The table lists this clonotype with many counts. Here the CDR3 reads CASSLGHTEAFF. The CDR3 nucleotides are TGTGCCAGCAGCCTAGGACACACTGAAGCTTTCTTT. The chain has TRBV12-3 or TRBV12-4 and TRBJ1-1; D is ambiguous. The V gene lost 6 bases and the J gene lost 3 bases, with 8 bases spanning the gap. CDR3 length: 12 residues.

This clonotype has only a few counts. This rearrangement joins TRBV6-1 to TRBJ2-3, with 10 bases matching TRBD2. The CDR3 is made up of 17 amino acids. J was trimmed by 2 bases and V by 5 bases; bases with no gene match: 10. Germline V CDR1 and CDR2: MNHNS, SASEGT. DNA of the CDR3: TGTGCCAGCAGTCCAGCGGGGGGGCGGAGTTACACAGATACGCAGTATTTT. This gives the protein CASSPAGGRSYTDTQYF.

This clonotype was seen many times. The CDR3 spells CASSVDGYGKNIQYF. The CDR3 DNA reads as TGTGCCAGCAGCGTAGACGGGTACGGCAAAAACATTCAGTACTTC. The chain is built from TRBV9 and TRBJ2-4, with no clear D. CDR3 size: 15 residues. CDR1 SGDLS and CDR2 YYNGEE come from the germline V gene. Trimming removed 0 bases at V and 3 bases at J, with 10 bases between. The whole variable domain, remainder taken from reference TRBV9 and TRBJ2-4, is DSGVTQTPKHLITATGQRVTLRCSPRSGDLSVYWYQQSLDQGLQFLIQYYNGEERAKGNILERFSAQQFPDLHSELNLSSLELGDSALYFCASSVDGYGKNIQYFGAGTRLSVL.

The CDR3 spells CAWSTDSYGYTF. The CDR3 DNA reads TGTGCCTGGAGTACCGATTCCTATGGCTACACCTTC. The chain joins TRBV30 to TRBJ1-2; no clear D. Germline CDR1 and CDR2: GTSNPN and SVGIG (reference sequence). V lost 2 bases and J 4 bases, leaving 8 bases between the germline ends. This CDR3 spans 12 amino acids. The whole variable domain, remainder taken from reference TRBV30 and TRBJ1-2, is SQTIHQWPATLVQPVGSPLSLECTVEGTSNPNLYWYRQAAGRGLQLLFYSVGIGQISSEVPQNLSASRPQDRQFILSSKKLLLSDSGFYLCAWSTDSYGYTFGSGTRLTVV.